The clone carrying this TCR beta chain was seen more than once but under ten times. The antigen remains unidentified. The data were taken from a study of T cell responses to AZD1222 COVID-19 vaccine. Turning to the study itself: Pooling covered second doses at about 4 or about 12 weeks. The study, taken as a whole, reports: The donor cohort was predominantly white British with a female majority, and clonal diversity may have been underestimated. Among spike-specific TCRs, nearly half reportedly target unmutated variant regions. Spike was spanned by vaccine-associated CD4 TCRs, with dominance at 160-218 and 743-854.

Some clones are missing from TCRdb's copy, which holds only in-frame ones; the method was immunoSEQ multiplex PCR. The table lists about 130,000 clones, about 89% of them singletons. Trimming removed 2 bases at V and 4 bases at J, with 11 bases between. Germline CDR1 KGHSH, CDR2 LQKENI. The CDR3 has 14 amino acids. Sequenced here: peripheral blood, sampled on day 0 of AZD1222 vaccination. V and J are TRBV18 and TRBJ1-1; no definite D call. The TCR was taken from an adult in good health. Written as DNA, the CDR3 is TGTGCCAGCTCACCAGAAGCTCCGGGCACTGAAGCTTTCTTT. As protein: CASSPEAPGTEAFF.